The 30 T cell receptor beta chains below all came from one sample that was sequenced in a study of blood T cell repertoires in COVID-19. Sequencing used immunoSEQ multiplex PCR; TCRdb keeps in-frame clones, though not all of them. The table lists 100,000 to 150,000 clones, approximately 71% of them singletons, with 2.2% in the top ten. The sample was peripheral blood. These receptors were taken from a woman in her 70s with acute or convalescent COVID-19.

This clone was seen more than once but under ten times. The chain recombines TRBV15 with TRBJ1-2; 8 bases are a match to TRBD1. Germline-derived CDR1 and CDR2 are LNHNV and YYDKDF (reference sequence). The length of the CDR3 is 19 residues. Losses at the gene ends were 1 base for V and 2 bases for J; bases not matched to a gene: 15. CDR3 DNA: TGTGCCACCAGCAGAGGTCTCCCGGGACAGGCCCAAGCAAACTATGGCTACACCTTC. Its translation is CATSRGLPGQAQANYGYTF.

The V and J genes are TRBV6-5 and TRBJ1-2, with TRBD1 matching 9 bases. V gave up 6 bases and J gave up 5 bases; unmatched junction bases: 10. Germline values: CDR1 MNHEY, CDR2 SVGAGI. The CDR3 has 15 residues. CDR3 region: CASSSPGQGWYGYTF. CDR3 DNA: TGTGCCAGCAGCTCTCCGGGACAGGGTTGGTATGGCTACACCTTC.

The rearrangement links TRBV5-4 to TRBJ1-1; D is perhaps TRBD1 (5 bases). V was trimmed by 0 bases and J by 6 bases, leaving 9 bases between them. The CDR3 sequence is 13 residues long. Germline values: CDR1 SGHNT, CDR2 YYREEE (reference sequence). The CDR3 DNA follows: TGTGCCAGCAGCTTGGCGGGGGGGGCTGAAGCTTTCTTT. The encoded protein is CASSLAGGAEAFF.

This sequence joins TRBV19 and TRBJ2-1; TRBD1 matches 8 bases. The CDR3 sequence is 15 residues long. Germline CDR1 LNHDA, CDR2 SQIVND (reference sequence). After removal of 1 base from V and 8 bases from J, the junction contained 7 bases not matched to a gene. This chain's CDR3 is CASSIGAGQVYEQFF. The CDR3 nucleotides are TGTGCCAGTAGTATAGGGGCGGGACAGGTGTATGAGCAGTTCTTC.

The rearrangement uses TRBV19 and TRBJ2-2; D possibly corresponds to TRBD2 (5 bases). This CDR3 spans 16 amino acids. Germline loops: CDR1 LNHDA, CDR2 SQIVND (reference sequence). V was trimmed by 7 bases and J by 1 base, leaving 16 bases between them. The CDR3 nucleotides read TGTGCCAGTACCAGACCCGGACGGGAGAACACCGGGGAGCTGTTTTTT. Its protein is CASTRPGRENTGELFF.

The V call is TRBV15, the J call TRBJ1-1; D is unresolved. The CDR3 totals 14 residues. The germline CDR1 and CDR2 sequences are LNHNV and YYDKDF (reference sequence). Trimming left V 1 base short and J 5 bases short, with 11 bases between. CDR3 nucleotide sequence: TGTGCCACCAGCAGAGCGGCGGCCGGTACTGAAGCTTTCTTT. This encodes CATSRAAAGTEAFF.

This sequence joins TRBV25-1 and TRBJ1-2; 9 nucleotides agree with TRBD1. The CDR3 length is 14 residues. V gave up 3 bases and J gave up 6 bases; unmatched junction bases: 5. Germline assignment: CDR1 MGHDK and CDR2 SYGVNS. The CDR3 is CASSDPGTGNGYTF. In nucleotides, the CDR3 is TGTGCCAGCAGTGACCCCGGGACAGGGAATGGCTACACCTTC.

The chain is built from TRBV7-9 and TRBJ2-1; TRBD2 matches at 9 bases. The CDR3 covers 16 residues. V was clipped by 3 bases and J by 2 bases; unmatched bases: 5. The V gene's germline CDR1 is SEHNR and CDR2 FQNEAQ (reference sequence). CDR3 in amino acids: CASSLVAGAAYNEQFF. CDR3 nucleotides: TGTGCCAGCAGCTTGGTAGCGGGAGCCGCCTACAATGAGCAGTTCTTC.

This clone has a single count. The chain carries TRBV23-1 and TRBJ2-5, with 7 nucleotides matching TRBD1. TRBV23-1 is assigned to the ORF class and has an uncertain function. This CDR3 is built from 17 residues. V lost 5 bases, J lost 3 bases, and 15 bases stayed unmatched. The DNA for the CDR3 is TGCGCCAGCAGTTCAATGGGGGAAACGGGACAGAAAGAGACCCAGTACTTC. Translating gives CASSSMGETGQKETQYF.

The CDR3 DNA sequence: TGTGCCAGCAGCTTGGGACGGGGGTACACCTTCTATGGCTACACCTTC. Its protein product is CASSLGRGYTFYGYTF. V gene TRBV5-6 combines with J gene TRBJ1-2; TRBD1 is a possible D gene (5 bases). The germline CDR1 and CDR2 sequences are SGHDT and YYEEEE. The CDR3 is 16 amino acids. V dropped 0 bases and J dropped 4 bases, with 16 bases sitting between them.

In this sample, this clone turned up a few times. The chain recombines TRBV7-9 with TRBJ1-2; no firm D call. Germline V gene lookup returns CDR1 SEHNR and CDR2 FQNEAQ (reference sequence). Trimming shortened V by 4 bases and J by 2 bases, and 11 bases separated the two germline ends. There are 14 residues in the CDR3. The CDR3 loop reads CASSSTPRNYGYTF. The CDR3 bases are TGTGCCAGCAGCTCCACACCCAGAAACTATGGCTACACCTTC.

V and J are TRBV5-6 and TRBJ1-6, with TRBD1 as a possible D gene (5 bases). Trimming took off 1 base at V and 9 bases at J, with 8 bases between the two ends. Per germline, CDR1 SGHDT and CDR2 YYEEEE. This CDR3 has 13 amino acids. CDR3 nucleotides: TGTGCCAGCAGCTTGCGGGGGATTTCACCCCTCCACTTT. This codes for CASSLRGISPLHF.

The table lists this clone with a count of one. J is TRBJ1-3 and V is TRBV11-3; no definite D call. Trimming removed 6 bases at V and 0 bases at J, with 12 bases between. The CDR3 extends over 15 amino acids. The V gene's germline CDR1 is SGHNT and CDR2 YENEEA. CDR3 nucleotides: TGTGCCAGCAGGCCAACACCTAGCTCTGGAAACACCATATATTTT. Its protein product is CASRPTPSSGNTIYF.

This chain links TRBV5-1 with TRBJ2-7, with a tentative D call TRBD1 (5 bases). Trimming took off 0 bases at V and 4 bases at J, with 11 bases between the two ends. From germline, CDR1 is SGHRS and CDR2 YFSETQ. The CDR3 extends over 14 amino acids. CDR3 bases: TGCGCCAGCAGCTTGGGGCAGGGAAAGTACGAGCAGTACTTC. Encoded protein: CASSLGQGKYEQYF.

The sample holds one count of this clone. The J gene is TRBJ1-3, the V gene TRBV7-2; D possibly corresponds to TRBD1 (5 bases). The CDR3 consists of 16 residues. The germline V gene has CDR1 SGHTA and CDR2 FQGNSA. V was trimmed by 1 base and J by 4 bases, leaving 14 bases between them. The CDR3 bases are TGTGCCAGCAGCTTAGGGGCCCGGGGGTCCGGAAACACCATATATTTT. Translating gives CASSLGARGSGNTIYF.

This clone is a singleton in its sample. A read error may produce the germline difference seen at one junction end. CDR3 amino acids: CASGADRVEVF. The DNA of the CDR3 is TGCGCCAGCGGCGCGGACAGGGTCGAAGTCTTT. The chain links TRBV5-1 to TRBJ1-1, with TRBD1 identical over 8 bases. Germline CDR1 and CDR2: SGHRS and YFSETQ. This CDR3 region has 11 residues.

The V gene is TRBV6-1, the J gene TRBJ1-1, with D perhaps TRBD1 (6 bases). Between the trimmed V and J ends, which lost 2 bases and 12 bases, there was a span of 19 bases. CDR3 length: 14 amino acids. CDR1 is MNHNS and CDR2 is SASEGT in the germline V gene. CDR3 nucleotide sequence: TGTGCCAGCAGTGAAAGGGTGGCGGGGGCTTCAACTTTCTTT. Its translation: CASSERVAGASTFF.

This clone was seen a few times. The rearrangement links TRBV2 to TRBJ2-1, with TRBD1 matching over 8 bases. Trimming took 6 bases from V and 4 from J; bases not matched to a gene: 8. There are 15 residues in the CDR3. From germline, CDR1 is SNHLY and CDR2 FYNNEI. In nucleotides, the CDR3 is TGTGCCAGCAGAACCGGGACAGGCGTTTACAATGAGCAGTTCTTC. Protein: CASRTGTGVYNEQFF.

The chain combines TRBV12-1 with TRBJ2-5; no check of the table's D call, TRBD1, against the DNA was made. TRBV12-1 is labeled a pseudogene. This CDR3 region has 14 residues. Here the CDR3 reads CASSFDRGWETQYF. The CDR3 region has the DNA TGTGCCAGCAGCTTTGACAGGGGGTGGGAGACCCAGTACTTC.

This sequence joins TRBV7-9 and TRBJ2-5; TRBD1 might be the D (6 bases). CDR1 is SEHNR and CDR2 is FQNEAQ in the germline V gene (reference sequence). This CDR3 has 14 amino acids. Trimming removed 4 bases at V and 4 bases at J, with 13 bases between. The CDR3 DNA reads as TGTGCCAGCAGCTCACTACAGGGTTCAGAGACCCAGTACTTC. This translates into CASSSLQGSETQYF.

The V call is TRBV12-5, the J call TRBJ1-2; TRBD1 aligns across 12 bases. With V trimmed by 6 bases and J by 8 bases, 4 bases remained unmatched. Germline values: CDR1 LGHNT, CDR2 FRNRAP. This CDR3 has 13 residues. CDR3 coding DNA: TGTGCTAGTGGGGGACAGGGGGCTAGCGGCTACACCTTC. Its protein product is CASGGQGASGYTF.

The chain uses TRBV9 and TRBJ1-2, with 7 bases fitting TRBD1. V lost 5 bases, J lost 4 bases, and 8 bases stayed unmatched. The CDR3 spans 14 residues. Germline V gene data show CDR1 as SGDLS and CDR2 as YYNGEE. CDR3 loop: CASRGPDRPYGYTF. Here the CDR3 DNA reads TGTGCCAGCAGAGGCCCGGACAGGCCCTATGGCTACACCTTC. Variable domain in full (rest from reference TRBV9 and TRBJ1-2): DSGVTQTPKHLITATGQRVTLRCSPRSGDLSVYWYQQSLDQGLQFLIQYYNGEERAKGNILERFSAQQFPDLHSELNLSSLELGDSALYFCASRGPDRPYGYTFGSGTRLTVV.

The CDR3 sequence is CATGGISTEAFF. The CDR3 region has the DNA TGTGCCACCGGGGGGATAAGCACTGAAGCTTTCTTT. The chain carries TRBV6-5 and TRBJ1-1; TRBD1 might be the D (5 bases). CDR1 and CDR2 from the germline V gene are MNHEY and SVGAGI. The CDR3 is 12 amino acids. V was clipped by 10 bases and J by 4 bases, with 13 bases between them.

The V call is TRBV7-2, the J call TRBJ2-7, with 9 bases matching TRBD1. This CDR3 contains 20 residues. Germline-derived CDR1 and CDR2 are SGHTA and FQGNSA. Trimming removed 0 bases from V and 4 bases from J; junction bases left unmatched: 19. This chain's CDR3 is CASSLALGTGRGRALYEQYF. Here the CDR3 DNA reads TGTGCCAGCAGCTTAGCCCTCGGGACAGGGCGAGGGAGGGCCCTTTACGAGCAGTACTTC.

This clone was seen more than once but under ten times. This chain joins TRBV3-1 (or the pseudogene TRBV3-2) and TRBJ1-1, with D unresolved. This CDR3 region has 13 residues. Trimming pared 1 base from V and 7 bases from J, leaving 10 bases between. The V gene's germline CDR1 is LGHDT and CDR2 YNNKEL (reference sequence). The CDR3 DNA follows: TGTGCCAGCAGCCAAGTGCTAGAAGGTGAAGCTTTCTTT. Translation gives CASSQVLEGEAFF.

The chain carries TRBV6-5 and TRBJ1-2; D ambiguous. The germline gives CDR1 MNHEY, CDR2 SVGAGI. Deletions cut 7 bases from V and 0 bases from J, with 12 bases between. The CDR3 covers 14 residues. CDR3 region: CASTTWLANYGYTF. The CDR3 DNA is TGTGCCAGCACCACCTGGTTAGCTAACTATGGCTACACCTTC.

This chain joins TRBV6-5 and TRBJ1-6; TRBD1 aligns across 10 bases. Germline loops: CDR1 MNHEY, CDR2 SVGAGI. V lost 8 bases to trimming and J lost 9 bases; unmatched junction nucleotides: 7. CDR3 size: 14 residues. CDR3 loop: CASRQGAEGSPLHF. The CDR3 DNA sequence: TGTGCCAGCCGACAGGGGGCTGAGGGTTCACCCCTCCACTTT.

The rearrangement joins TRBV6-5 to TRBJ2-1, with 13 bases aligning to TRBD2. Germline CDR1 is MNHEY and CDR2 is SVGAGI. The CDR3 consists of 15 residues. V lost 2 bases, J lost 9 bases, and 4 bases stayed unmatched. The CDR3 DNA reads TGTGCCAGCAGTTACGGGACTAGCGGGATCAGTGAGCAGTTCTTC. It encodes CASSYGTSGISEQFF.

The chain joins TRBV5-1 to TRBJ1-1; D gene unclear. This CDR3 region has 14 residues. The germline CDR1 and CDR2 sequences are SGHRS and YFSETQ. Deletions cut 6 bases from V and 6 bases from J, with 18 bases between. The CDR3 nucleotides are TGCGCCAGCAACTACGACGGGGTCCAGGCTGAAGCTTTCTTT. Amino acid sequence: CASNYDGVQAEAFF.

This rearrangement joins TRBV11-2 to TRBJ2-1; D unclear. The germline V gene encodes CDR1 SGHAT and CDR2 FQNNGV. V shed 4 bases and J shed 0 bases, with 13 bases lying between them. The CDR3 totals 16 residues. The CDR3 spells CASSSLPLSSYNEQFF. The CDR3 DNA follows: TGTGCCAGCAGCTCCCTCCCACTGAGCTCCTACAATGAGCAGTTCTTC.